The 27 T cell receptor beta chains in this list originate from one sample, sequenced in a study of glioma-infiltrating T cells after dendritic cell vaccination. Repertoires were generated with immunoSEQ multiplex PCR, while TCRdb's copy carries only in-frame clones and drops some. Here the sample spans about 65,000 clones, roughly 86% being singletons. Time point denoted: after dendritic cell vaccination, including at tumor progression/relapse. The source material was blood, sampled after dendritic cell vaccination. Receptors originate from a human donor with glioblastoma.

The chain recombines TRBV6-6 with TRBJ1-2; 10 nucleotides align to TRBD1. CDR3 length: 14 residues. Losses at the gene ends were 7 bases for V and 8 bases for J; bases not matched to a gene: 10. Germline V CDR1 and CDR2: MNHNY, SVGAGI (reference sequence). The CDR3 DNA follows: TGTGCCAGCACTACGACAGGGGGCCTTGGCGGCTACACCTTC. Translation: CASTTTGGLGGYTF.

In this sample, this clone turned up a few times. The CDR3 loop reads CARLKKLHEQYF. The DNA of the CDR3 is TGCGCCAGACTAAAAAAGCTCCACGAGCAGTACTTC. The V call is TRBV5-1, the J call TRBJ2-7; no firm D call. There are 12 residues in the CDR3. Germline V lookup: CDR1 SGHRS, CDR2 YFSETQ. Trimming pared 8 bases from V and 5 bases from J, leaving 14 bases between.

This sequence joins TRBV18 and TRBJ2-5; tentative D call: TRBD2 (5 bases). Deletions cut 1 base from V and 5 bases from J, with 14 bases between. The length of the CDR3 is 15 residues. Germline V gene sequence: CDR1 KGHSH, CDR2 LQKENI. The CDR3 reads CASSPRGLEWETQYF. CDR3 bases: TGTGCCAGCTCACCACGAGGGCTAGAATGGGAGACCCAGTACTTC.

V is TRBV27 and J is TRBJ2-3; 9 bases fit TRBD2. Germline V gene lookup returns CDR1 MNHEY and CDR2 SMNVEV (reference sequence). The CDR3 runs 16 residues. J was trimmed by 1 base and V by 1 base; bases with no gene match: 3. The CDR3 sequence: CASSLFQRGGTDTQYF. In DNA form, the CDR3 reads TGTGCCAGCAGTTTATTTCAGCGGGGGGGCACAGATACGCAGTATTTT.

In this sample, this clone turned up a few times. The chain is built from TRBV7-2 and TRBJ2-1; 15 positions agree with TRBD2. J was trimmed by 5 bases and V by 5 bases; bases with no gene match: 10. CDR3 length: 18 amino acids. Per the germline V gene, CDR1 is SGHTA and CDR2 is FQGNSA. CDR3 sequence reads: CASSLEGTSGRFHNEQFF. The CDR3 nucleotides read TGTGCCAGCAGCCTAGAGGGGACTAGCGGGAGGTTTCACAATGAGCAGTTCTTC.

The chain uses TRBV5-1 and TRBJ2-5; a weak D match, TRBD2 (6 bases). The CDR3 has 14 amino acids. Trimming removed 1 base at V and 2 bases at J, with 9 bases between. Germline V lookup: CDR1 SGHRS, CDR2 YFSETQ. CDR3 in DNA: TGCGCCAGCAGCTTGCCGGGAGCTCAAGAGACCCAGTACTTC. Its protein is CASSLPGAQETQYF. Based on the CDR3 plus reference TRBV5-1 and TRBJ2-5, the full variable domain is KAGVTQTPRYLIKTRGQQVTLSCSPISGHRSVSWYQQTPGQGLQFLFEYFSETQRNKGNFPGRFSGRQFSNSRSEMNVSTLELGDSALYLCASSLPGAQETQYFGPGTRLLVL.

This rearrangement joins TRBV27 to TRBJ1-5; 7 bases match TRBD1. The length of the CDR3 is 15 residues. V shed 6 bases and J 1 base; nucleotides not matched to a gene: 6. Germline loops: CDR1 MNHEY, CDR2 SMNVEV (reference sequence). In nucleotides, the CDR3 is TGTGCCAGCAGGCAACAGGGGCCGAGCAATCAGCCCCAGCATTTT. Translation: CASRQQGPSNQPQHF.

The chain has TRBV5-8 and TRBJ2-5; maybe TRBD2 (5 bases). CDR1 and CDR2 (germline): SGHTS, YDEGEE. With 2 bases removed from V and 0 bases from J, the gap between germline ends came to 11 bases. The CDR3 length is 15 residues. The CDR3 reads CASSFFLRDQETQYF. The CDR3 coding sequence is TGTGCCAGCAGCTTTTTTCTGCGGGACCAAGAGACCCAGTACTTC.

The J gene is TRBJ1-4, the V gene TRBV5-1, with D possibly being TRBD1 (6 bases). The CDR3 has 16 amino acids. Trimming stripped 2 bases from V and 2 bases from J, with 13 bases between. Germline V gene lookup returns CDR1 SGHRS and CDR2 YFSETQ. CDR3 in DNA: TGCGCCAGCAGCTTACAGGGACTAGGGACTAATGAAAAACTGTTTTTT. Translating it yields CASSLQGLGTNEKLFF.

This clone is a singleton in its sample. J is TRBJ2-3 and V is TRBV7-6, with D tentatively TRBD1 (6 bases). V gave up 5 bases and J gave up 3 bases, with 12 bases separating them. Germline CDR1 reads SGHVS; CDR2 reads FNYEAQ. This CDR3 has 14 residues. CDR3 amino acids: CASSAGQRTDTQYF. CDR3 sequence (DNA): TGTGCCAGCAGCGCTGGACAGAGGACAGATACGCAGTATTTT.

The chain couples TRBV4-3 to TRBJ2-1, with 7 bases identical to TRBD2. Germline CDR1 and CDR2: LGHNA and YSLEER. V shed 0 bases and J 5 bases; nucleotides not matched to a gene: 7. This CDR3 is 16 amino acids long. The CDR3 coding sequence is TGCGCCAGCAGCCAAGAAAGTGGGAGGGCCAACAATGAGCAGTTCTTC. This sequence encodes CASSQESGRANNEQFF.

The V and J genes are TRBV11-2 and TRBJ1-4; perhaps TRBD1 as D (5 bases). There are 15 residues in the CDR3. V was shortened by 5 bases and J by 2 bases, with 12 bases between the two germline ends. Germline CDR1 is SGHAT and CDR2 is FQNNGV. Here the CDR3 reads CASSQGSGTNEKLFF. The CDR3 DNA reads as TGTGCCAGCAGCCAAGGCTCAGGGACTAATGAAAAACTGTTTTTT.

The chain joins TRBV7-2 to TRBJ1-5, with 7 bases matching TRBD1. V lost 1 base and J lost 2; bases outside the gene matches: 11. The germline CDR1 and CDR2 sequences are SGHTA and FQGNSA. The CDR3 is 18 residues long. CDR3 residues: CASSLGPRRQGGNQPQHF. Here the CDR3 DNA reads TGTGCCAGCAGCTTAGGCCCCCGCAGACAGGGTGGCAATCAGCCCCAGCATTTT.

This clone occurred a few times. The genes are TRBV6-5 and TRBJ1-2; no firm D call. Germline V lookup: CDR1 MNHEY, CDR2 SVGAGI. CDR3 length equals 15 residues. Trimming cost V 0 bases and J 4 bases, with 12 bases left between them. CDR3 DNA sequence: TGTGCCAGCAGTTACTCTGAAGCGGGAACCTATGGCTACACCTTC. Translating it yields CASSYSEAGTYGYTF.

The CDR3 DNA follows: TGTGCCAGCAGCGTAGGAGAGGGGGCCCTCAACACTGAAGCTTTCTTT. Translated: CASSVGEGALNTEAFF. The J gene is TRBJ1-1, the V gene TRBV9; 7 bases are a match to TRBD1. The J segment lost 2 bases and the V segment lost 0 bases, leaving 7 bases of the junction unmatched. CDR1 is SGDLS, CDR2 YYNGEE, per germline. This CDR3 has 16 residues.

The V and J genes are TRBV18 and TRBJ1-2; tentatively, D is TRBD1 (6 bases). Trimming stripped 2 bases from V and 6 bases from J, with 19 bases between. The CDR3 has 16 residues. The germline gives CDR1 KGHSH, CDR2 LQKENI. The CDR3 protein is CASSPGQGLQVHGYTF. Written as DNA, the CDR3 is TGTGCCAGCTCACCAGGGCAGGGGCTGCAGGTCCATGGCTACACCTTC.

This clone was observed once. The V and J genes are TRBV18 and TRBJ2-5; the match to TRBD1 covers 7 bases. The germline V gene has CDR1 KGHSH and CDR2 LQKENI. The V segment lost 2 bases and the J segment 1 base; nucleotides outside the gene matches: 4. This CDR3 is built from 15 residues. CDR3 bases: TGTGCCAGCTCACCAGGGACAGCGACCCAAGAGACCCAGTACTTC. It specifies CASSPGTATQETQYF. Using reference TRBV18 and TRBJ2-5 for the parts outside the CDR3, the full variable domain is NAGVMQNPRHLVRRRGQEARLRCSPMKGHSHVYWYRQLPEEGLKFMVYLQKENIIDESGMPKERFSAEFPKEGPSILRIQQVVRGDSAAYFCASSPGTATQETQYFGPGTRLLVL.

The rearrangement uses TRBV7-9 and TRBJ1-4; D perhaps matches TRBD1 (5 bases). Germline assignment: CDR1 SEHNR and CDR2 FQNEAQ (reference sequence). CDR3 length: 13 residues. V gave up 1 base and J gave up 11 bases, with 11 bases separating them. The CDR3 loop reads CASSLVEGRKLFF. CDR3 nucleotides: TGTGCCAGCAGCTTAGTAGAGGGGAGGAAACTGTTTTTT.

The gene calls are TRBV6-5 and TRBJ2-5, with D perhaps TRBD2 (6 bases). Near its end, the DNA agrees better with TRBJ2-7, so the J call may be wrong. Looked up from germline, CDR1 is MNHEY and CDR2 is SVGAGI. This CDR3 is 13 amino acids long. The CDR3 sequence: CASSYGGSYEQYF. For the CDR3, the DNA is TGTGCCAGCAGTTACGGGGGGAGCTACGAGCAGTACTTC.

The gene calls are TRBV10-3 and TRBJ2-1; possibly TRBD2 for D (6 bases). CDR3 size: 16 residues. Trimming removed 6 bases at V and 6 bases at J, with 21 bases between. Per the germline V gene, CDR1 is ENHRY and CDR2 is SYGVKD. In nucleotides, the CDR3 is TGTGCCATCAGCGGCCCAACCGGGAGTACGCGCAATGAGCAGTTCTTC. Translated, it gives CAISGPTGSTRNEQFF.

The chain joins TRBV9 to TRBJ2-3; 13 nucleotides match TRBD2. J lost 2 bases, V lost 6 bases, and 9 bases had no gene match. This CDR3 is built from 17 residues. Germline CDR1 reads SGDLS; CDR2 reads YYNGEE. CDR3 loop: CASTPWGLAGITDTQYF. As DNA, the CDR3 is TGTGCCAGCACCCCTTGGGGACTAGCGGGAATCACAGATACGCAGTATTTT.

The rearrangement links TRBV6-5 to TRBJ2-1, with a weak D call TRBD2 (6 bases). Germline CDR1 is MNHEY and CDR2 is SVGAGI. The V end was cut by 6 bases, the J end by 12 bases, with 15 bases between. The CDR3 runs 12 residues. CDR3 region: CASRQDSRGQFF. CDR3 sequence (DNA): TGTGCCAGCAGGCAGGACTCGCGGGGGCAGTTCTTC.

V is TRBV11-3 and J is TRBJ2-1, with 10 nucleotides matching TRBD2. Trimming removed 1 base from V and 2 bases from J; junction bases left unmatched: 5. Looked up from germline, CDR1 is SGHNT and CDR2 is YENEEA. This CDR3 region has 17 residues. The CDR3 reads CASSLVVGLATYNEQFF. The CDR3 DNA sequence: TGTGCCAGCAGCTTAGTTGTGGGACTAGCGACCTACAATGAGCAGTTCTTC.

The chain links TRBV6-5 to TRBJ2-3, with 13 bases fitting TRBD2. This CDR3 region has 14 residues. V lost 9 bases and J lost 5; bases outside the gene matches: 5. CDR1 is MNHEY, CDR2 SVGAGI, per germline. The chain's CDR3 is CASRLAGGRDTQYF. In DNA, the CDR3 is TGTGCCAGTAGACTAGCGGGAGGTAGAGATACGCAGTATTTT.

CDR3 nucleotide sequence: TGTGCCAGCAGCTTGTTGAGCATGATAGGAGGGGTGAACACTGAAGCTTTCTTT. Its protein is CASSLLSMIGGVNTEAFF. The chain uses TRBV5-5 and TRBJ1-1; D may be TRBD1 (5 bases). V shed 1 base and J shed 0 bases, with 19 bases lying between them. From germline, CDR1 is SGHKS and CDR2 YYEKEE (reference sequence). This CDR3 contains 18 residues.

The chain carries TRBV2 and TRBJ2-7, with TRBD2 matching over 10 bases. Germline values: CDR1 SNHLY, CDR2 FYNNEI. The CDR3 is 16 residues long. Unmatched junction bases numbered 9, after V lost 0 bases and J lost 7 bases. In DNA form, the CDR3 reads TGTGCCAGCAGTGAAGCAAGTAGCGGGAGGTTGCGGGAGCAGTACTTC. Residues: CASSEASSGRLREQYF.

The chain combines TRBV29-1 with TRBJ2-1; 9 nucleotides align to TRBD2. Germline loops: CDR1 SQVTM, CDR2 ANQGSEA. The CDR3 has 14 residues. The trim removed 4 bases at V and 5 bases at J, leaving 6 bases unmatched. The CDR3, as DNA: TGCAGCGTTGGCCGTAGGACTAGCGACAATGAGCAGTTCTTC. The encoded protein is CSVGRRTSDNEQFF.